This T cell receptor (beta chain) is from a study of sequential checkpoint blockade in melanoma. The overall study: Patients were randomized 1:1 to nivolumab-then-ipilimumab or ipilimumab-then-nivolumab first-line. Each arm's sequence ended with maintenance nivolumab. Matched biopsies came pretreatment and at week 13 for 20 to 25 patients.

TCRdb's table, derived via immunoSEQ multiplex PCR, lists solely in-frame clones and lacks some. The profile shows 4,000 to 5,000 clones, nearly 25% of them singletons. Treatment meaning: randomized to nivolumab then ipilimumab (arm A) or the reverse (arm B). Patients had received no earlier DNA-damaging chemotherapy. V lost 5 bases, J lost 8 bases, and 9 bases lay in between. Germline V gives CDR1 LNHDA, CDR2 SQIVND (reference sequence). CDR3 size: 11 residues. The sample was tumor tissue (inferred from file names), taken from a patient given nivolumab and ipilimumab in sequence. The J gene is TRBJ1-1, the V gene TRBV19; D remains ambiguous. The clonotype originates from a human donor with melanoma. The CDR3: CASSLWAEAFF. Written as DNA, the CDR3 is TGTGCCAGTAGTCTTTGGGCCGAAGCTTTCTTT.